Following are 3 T cell receptor beta chains from one sample sequenced in a study of blood T cell repertoires in COVID-19. Method: immunoSEQ multiplex PCR; TCRdb's copy keeps in-frame clones and lacks some. This sample carries 200,000 to 300,000 clones, approximately 89% of them seen once, and the ten largest clones take about 9.8%. Sequenced sample: peripheral blood. The receptors derive from a man aged 40-55 years who had recovered from COVID-19.

The chain uses TRBV9 and TRBJ2-1; 9 bases fit TRBD2. Trimming cost V 4 bases and J 7 bases; bases outside gene matches: 15. The CDR3 consists of 17 residues. CDR1 SGDLS and CDR2 YYNGEE come from the germline V gene. The DNA for the CDR3 is TGTGCCAGCAGCCCCCCAGGACTAGCGAATAGGGGAAATGAGCAGTTCTTC. This sequence encodes CASSPPGLANRGNEQFF.

This chain connects TRBV7-2 to TRBJ2-1; 11 positions agree with TRBD2. V was clipped by 0 bases and J by 5 bases; unmatched bases: 3. This CDR3 has 16 amino acids. Germline V lookup: CDR1 SGHTA, CDR2 FQGNSA. The CDR3 nucleotides are TGTGCCAGCAGCTTAGCCCTAGCGGGGGGCGACAATGAGCAGTTCTTC. Residues: CASSLALAGGDNEQFF.

The sample holds one count of this clone. J is TRBJ2-2 and V is TRBV7-8; the D is unclear. The V gene lost 1 base and the J gene lost 0 bases, with 9 bases spanning the gap. The CDR3 consists of 16 residues. Germline V gives CDR1 SGHVS, CDR2 FQNEAQ. CDR3 protein: CASSLGSLANTGELFF. The CDR3 DNA reads as TGTGCCAGCAGCTTAGGCTCACTCGCGAACACCGGGGAGCTGTTTTTT.